This T cell receptor (beta chain) was sequenced for a study of T cell responses to AZD1222 COVID-19 vaccine. This clone has only a few counts. The antigen remains unidentified. Generated by immunoSEQ multiplex PCR, the TCRdb table keeps only in-frame clones and is missing some. The sample has 55,000 to 65,000 clones; around 80% are singletons. Study results and limitations: Baseline antibody screening turned up just a handful of seropositive AZD1222 recipients. As reported, nearly half of all spike-specific TCRs target variant regions that are unmutated.

V was shortened by 6 bases and J by 0 bases, with 12 bases between the two germline ends. The germline gives CDR1 MNHEY, CDR2 SVGAGI. The CDR3 loop spans 15 amino acids. This TCR was sampled from an adult who received the AZD1222 COVID-19 vaccine. This chain connects TRBV6-5 to TRBJ1-3; D gene uncertain. Sequences were derived from peripheral blood, sampled 28 days after the second AZD1222 dose. In DNA, the CDR3 is TGTGCCAGCAGAACCACAGCCGCCTCTGGAAACACCATATATTTT. Its protein is CASRTTAASGNTIYF.